This TCR beta chain originates from a study of CD8 T cells in Susac syndrome. Random hexamers were used to reverse transcribe the RNA input (about 0.5 to 1 ug). TCRdb redid the calling of the immunoSEQ multiplex PCR reads with MiXCR, one entry per CDR3 protein. The profile shows 180,000 or so distinct CDR3 sequences, roughly 96% of them singletons. The germline gives CDR1 DFQATT, CDR2 SNEGSKA (reference sequence). CDR3 length: 11 amino acids. V was trimmed by 7 bases and J by 10 bases, leaving 14 bases between them. V usage is TRBV20-1 and J usage is TRBJ2-1; D unresolved. Sequencing was carried out using CD4+ T cells from PBMCs. This sequence was found in a human donor with multiple sclerosis. CDR3 bases: TGCAGTGTGGGGTCTCTAAGGGAGCAGTTCTTC. This encodes CSVGSLREQFF.